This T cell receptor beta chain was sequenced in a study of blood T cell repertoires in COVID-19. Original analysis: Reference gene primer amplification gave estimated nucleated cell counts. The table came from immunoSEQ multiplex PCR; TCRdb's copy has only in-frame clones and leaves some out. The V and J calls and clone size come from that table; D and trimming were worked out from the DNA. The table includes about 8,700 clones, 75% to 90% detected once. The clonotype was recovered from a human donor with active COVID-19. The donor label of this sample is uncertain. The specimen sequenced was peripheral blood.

In nucleotides, the CDR3 is TGCGCCAGCAGCCAAGAACAGGGGGAACGAGCTTTCTTT. This encodes CASSQEQGERAFF. The chain employs TRBV4-1 and TRBJ1-1; 8 nucleotides line up with TRBD1. The germline gives CDR1 MGHRA, CDR2 YSYEKL. This CDR3 comprises 13 residues. The V gene end was trimmed by 0 bases and the J gene end by 10 bases; junction bases not matched to a gene: 4.